This T cell receptor (beta chain) was profiled in a study of blood T cell repertoires in COVID-19. Study-level information: Some COVID-19 samples were acute and others convalescent; all came from the United States, Italy and Spain. Sources were T cells, B-cell-depleted T cells, or PBMCs; the material itself was cDNA or gDNA.

Looked up from germline, CDR1 is SQVTM and CDR2 is ANQGSEA. The CDR3 loop spans 17 amino acids. V was pared by 3 bases and J by 0 bases, with 21 bases between. Authors' methods: By means of reference gene primer amplification, nucleated cell counts were estimated. The assay was immunoSEQ multiplex PCR, and TCRdb's table has in-frame clones only and misses some. The V and J calls and the clone size are those of that table, but D and trimming were determined from the DNA. The sample lists approximately 89,000 clones, about 80% occurring once. The sample taken for sequencing was peripheral blood. This TCR was sampled from a human donor in a cohort sampled during active COVID-19. The chain recombines TRBV29-1 with TRBJ2-7; maybe TRBD1 (6 bases). In nucleotides, the CDR3 is TGCAGCGTTGATGGGATCGGCACAGGGAAGGGCTCCTACGAGCAGTACTTC. It yields the protein CSVDGIGTGKGSYEQYF.